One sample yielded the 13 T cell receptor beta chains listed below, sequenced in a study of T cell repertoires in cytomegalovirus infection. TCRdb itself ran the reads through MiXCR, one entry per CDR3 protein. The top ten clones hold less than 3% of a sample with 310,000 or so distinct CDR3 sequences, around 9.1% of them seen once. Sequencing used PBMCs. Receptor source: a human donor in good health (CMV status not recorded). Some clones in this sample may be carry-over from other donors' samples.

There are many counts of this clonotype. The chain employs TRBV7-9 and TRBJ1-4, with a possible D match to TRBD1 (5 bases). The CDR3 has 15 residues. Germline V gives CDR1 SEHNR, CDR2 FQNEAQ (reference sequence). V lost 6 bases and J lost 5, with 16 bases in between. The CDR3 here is CASRPTGLPNEKLFF. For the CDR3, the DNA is TGTGCCAGCAGACCGACGGGACTACCAAATGAAAAACTGTTTTTT.

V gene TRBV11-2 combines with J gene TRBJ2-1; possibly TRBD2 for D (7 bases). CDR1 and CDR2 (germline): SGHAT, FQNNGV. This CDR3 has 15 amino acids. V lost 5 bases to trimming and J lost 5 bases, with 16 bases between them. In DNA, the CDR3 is TGTGCCAGCAGCCCGACTCGGGGGGCCAACAATGAGCAGTTCTTC. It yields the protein CASSPTRGANNEQFF.

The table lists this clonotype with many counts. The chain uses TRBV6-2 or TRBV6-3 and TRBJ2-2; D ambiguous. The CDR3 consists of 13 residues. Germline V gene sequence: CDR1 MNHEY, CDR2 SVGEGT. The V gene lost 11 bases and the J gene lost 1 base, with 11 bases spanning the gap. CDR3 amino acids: CAGSVKNTGELFF. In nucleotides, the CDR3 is TGTGCCGGATCGGTCAAGAACACCGGGGAGCTGTTTTTT.

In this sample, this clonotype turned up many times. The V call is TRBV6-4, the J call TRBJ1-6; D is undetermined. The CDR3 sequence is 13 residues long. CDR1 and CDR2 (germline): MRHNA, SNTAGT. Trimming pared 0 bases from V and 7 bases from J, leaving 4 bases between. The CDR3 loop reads CASSDSRNSPLHF. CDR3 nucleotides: TGTGCCAGCAGTGACTCACGGAATTCACCCCTCCACTTT.

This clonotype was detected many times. CDR3 coding DNA: TGTGCCAGCAGCTGGGGGCTATCGAACACCGGGGAGCTGTTTTTT. Amino acids: CASSWGLSNTGELFF. The chain couples TRBV12-3 or TRBV12-4 to TRBJ2-2, with D perhaps TRBD1 (6 bases). V shed 6 bases and J shed 0 bases, with 11 bases lying between them. CDR3 length: 15 residues.

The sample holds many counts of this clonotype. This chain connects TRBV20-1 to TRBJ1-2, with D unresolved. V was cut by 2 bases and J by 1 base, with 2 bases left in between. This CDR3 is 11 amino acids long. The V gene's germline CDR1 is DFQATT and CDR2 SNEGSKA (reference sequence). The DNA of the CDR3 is TGCAGTGCTAGAAATAACTATGGCTACACCTTC. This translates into CSARNNYGYTF.

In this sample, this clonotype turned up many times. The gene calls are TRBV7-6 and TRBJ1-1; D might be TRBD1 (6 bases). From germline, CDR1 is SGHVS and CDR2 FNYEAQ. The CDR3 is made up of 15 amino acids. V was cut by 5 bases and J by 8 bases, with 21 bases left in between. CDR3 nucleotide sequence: TGTGCCAGCAGCCCAGACCTGACAGGCCCGAAAGAAGCTTTCTTT. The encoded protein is CASSPDLTGPKEAFF.

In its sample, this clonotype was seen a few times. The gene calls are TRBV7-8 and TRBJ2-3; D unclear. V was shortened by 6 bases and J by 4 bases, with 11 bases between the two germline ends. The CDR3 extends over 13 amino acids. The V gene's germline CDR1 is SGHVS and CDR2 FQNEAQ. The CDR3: CASSPQTADTQYF. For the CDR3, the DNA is TGTGCCAGCAGTCCCCAAACCGCAGATACGCAGTATTTT.

CDR3 sequence: CSVVDRAYGYTF. In DNA, the CDR3 is TGCAGCGTTGTTGACAGGGCTTATGGCTACACCTTC. This rearrangement joins TRBV29-1 to TRBJ1-2, with 7 positions matching TRBD1. The germline gives CDR1 SQVTM, CDR2 ANQGSEA. This CDR3 comprises 12 residues. V lost 4 bases to trimming and J lost 5 bases; unmatched junction nucleotides: 4.

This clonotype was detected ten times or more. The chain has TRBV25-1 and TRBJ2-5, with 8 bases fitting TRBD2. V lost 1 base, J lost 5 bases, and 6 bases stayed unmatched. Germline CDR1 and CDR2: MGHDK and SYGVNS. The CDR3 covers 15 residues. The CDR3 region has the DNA TGTGCCAGCAGTGAATCGGAAGCGGGGGTGGAGACCCAGTACTTC. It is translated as CASSESEAGVETQYF.

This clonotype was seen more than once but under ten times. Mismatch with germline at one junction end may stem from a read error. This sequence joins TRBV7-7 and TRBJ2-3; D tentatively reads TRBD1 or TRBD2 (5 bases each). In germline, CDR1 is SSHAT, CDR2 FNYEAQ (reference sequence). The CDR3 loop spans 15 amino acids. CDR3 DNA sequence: TGTGCTAGCAGTCCCATCGGGGCGACCACAGATACGCAGTATTTT. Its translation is CASSPIGATTDTQYF.

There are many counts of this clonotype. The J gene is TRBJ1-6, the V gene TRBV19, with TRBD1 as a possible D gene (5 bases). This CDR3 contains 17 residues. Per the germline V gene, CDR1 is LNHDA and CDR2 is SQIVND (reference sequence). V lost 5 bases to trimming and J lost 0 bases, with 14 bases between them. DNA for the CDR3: TGTGCCAGTAGTTCCGCGGGGGTTAGCTCCTATAATTCACCCCTCCACTTT. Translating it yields CASSSAGVSSYNSPLHF.

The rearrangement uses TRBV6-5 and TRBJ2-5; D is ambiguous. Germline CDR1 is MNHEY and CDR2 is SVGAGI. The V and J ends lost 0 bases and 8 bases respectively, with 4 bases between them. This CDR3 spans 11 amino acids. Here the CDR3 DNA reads TGTGCCAGCAGTTACTCGGGTACCCAGTACTTC. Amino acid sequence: CASSYSGTQYF.